The 4 T cell receptor beta chains below were found in one sample sequenced in a study of blood T cell repertoires in COVID-19. TCRdb keeps only in-frame clones here, not all; method: immunoSEQ multiplex PCR. The table lists about 200,000 clones, about 85% of them singletons. Material: peripheral blood. The receptor set was obtained from a woman aged 40 to 50 with COVID-19, enrolled during active disease.

As regards this clone: Mismatch with germline at one junction end may stem from a read error. This CDR3 is also generated by other DNA sequences in the sample. The gene calls are TRBV19 and TRBJ1-1; maybe TRBD1 (5 bases). The CDR3 spans 13 residues. The germline CDR1 and CDR2 sequences are LNHDA and SQIVND (reference sequence). For the CDR3, the DNA is TGCGCCAGTATTGGGGCGAAGAACACTGAAGCTTTCTTT. It specifies CASIGAKNTEAFF.

The rearrangement uses TRBV11-2 and TRBJ2-7; TRBD1 agrees at 7 bases. The germline gives CDR1 SGHAT, CDR2 FQNNGV. After removal of 3 bases from V and 2 bases from J, the junction contained 10 bases not matched to a gene. The CDR3 runs 16 residues. CDR3 region: CASSFGTAAGTYEQYF. CDR3 in DNA: TGTGCCAGCAGCTTCGGGACAGCTGCTGGTACCTACGAGCAGTACTTC.

This clone has a handful of counts. J is TRBJ2-3 and V is TRBV6-9; 9 bases are a match to TRBD1. The CDR3 has 16 residues. Germline-derived CDR1 and CDR2 are MNHGY and SVAAGI. The V and J ends lost 5 bases and 5 bases, in that order; junction bases with no gene match: 11. The CDR3 DNA sequence: TGTGCCAGCAGTCCCTCGGGACAGGGAAGGGGAGATACGCAGTATTTT. It encodes CASSPSGQGRGDTQYF.

The rearrangement joins TRBV11-2 to TRBJ2-1, with TRBD2 matching 12 bases. J gave up 2 bases and V 1 base, and 3 bases lay outside the gene matches. The CDR3 extends over 17 amino acids. CDR1 is SGHAT and CDR2 is FQNNGV in the germline V gene. The DNA for the CDR3 is TGTGCCAGCAGCTTAGGGGCTAGCGGGGGGGCCTACAATGAGCAGTTCTTC. It codes for CASSLGASGGAYNEQFF.